This entry lists 3 T cell receptor beta chains sequenced from one sample in a study of blood T cell repertoires in COVID-19. Clones were read by immunoSEQ multiplex PCR, and TCRdb kept only the in-frame ones, dropping some. This sample has about 150,000 clones, with about 87% found just once. Sequencing was performed on peripheral blood. The receptors shown here come from a man aged 50-60 years with active COVID-19.

In its sample, this clone was seen once. The genes are TRBV6-5 and TRBJ1-1; D possibly corresponds to TRBD1 (5 bases). Trimming stripped 7 bases from V and 4 bases from J, with 16 bases between. The CDR3 has 14 residues. Germline CDR1 and CDR2: MNHEY and SVGAGI. The CDR3 here is CASNTHGGGTEAFF. The CDR3 nucleotides read TGTGCCAGCAATACACACGGGGGTGGCACTGAAGCTTTCTTT.

This clone came up once. The chain joins TRBV23-1 to TRBJ1-2, with TRBD1 matching over 10 bases. TRBV23-1 is labeled an ORF, and its function is uncertain. The ends lost 6 bases at V and 6 bases at J; junction bases unmatched: 22. CDR3 length: 19 residues. The CDR3: CASREEGQGPCLPLNGYTF. The CDR3 DNA sequence: TGCGCCAGCAGGGAGGAGGGACAGGGGCCTTGCCTCCCTCTTAATGGCTACACCTTC.

As to this clone: The same CDR3 also results from other DNA sequences found in this sample. The rearrangement links TRBV30 to TRBJ1-4; D is perhaps TRBD1 (6 bases). Germline V gene data show CDR1 as GTSNPN and CDR2 as SVGIG (reference sequence). CDR3 length equals 14 residues. The V and J ends lost 0 bases and 7 bases respectively, with 12 bases between them. The CDR3 coding sequence is TGTGCCTGGAGTGTACGGGGGGCGGGTGAAAAACTGTTTTTT. Protein: CAWSVRGAGEKLFF.